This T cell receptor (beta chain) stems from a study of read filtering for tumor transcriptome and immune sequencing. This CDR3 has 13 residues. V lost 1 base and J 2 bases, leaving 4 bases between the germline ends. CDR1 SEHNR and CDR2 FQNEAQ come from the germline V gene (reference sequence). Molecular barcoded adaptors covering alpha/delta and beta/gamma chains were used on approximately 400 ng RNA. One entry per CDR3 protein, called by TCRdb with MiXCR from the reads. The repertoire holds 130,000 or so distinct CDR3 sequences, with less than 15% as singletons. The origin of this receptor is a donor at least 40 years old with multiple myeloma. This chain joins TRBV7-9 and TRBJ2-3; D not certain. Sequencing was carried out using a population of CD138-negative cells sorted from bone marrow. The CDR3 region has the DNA TGTGCCAGCAGCTTAGTCCCCACAGATACGCAGTATTTT. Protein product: CASSLVPTDTQYF. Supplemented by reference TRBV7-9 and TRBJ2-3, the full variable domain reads DTGVSQNPRHKITKRGQNVTFRCDPISEHNRLYWYRQTLGQGPEFLTYFQNEAQLEKSRLLSDRFSAERPKGSFSTLEIQRTEQGDSAMYLCASSLVPTDTQYFGPGTRLTVL.